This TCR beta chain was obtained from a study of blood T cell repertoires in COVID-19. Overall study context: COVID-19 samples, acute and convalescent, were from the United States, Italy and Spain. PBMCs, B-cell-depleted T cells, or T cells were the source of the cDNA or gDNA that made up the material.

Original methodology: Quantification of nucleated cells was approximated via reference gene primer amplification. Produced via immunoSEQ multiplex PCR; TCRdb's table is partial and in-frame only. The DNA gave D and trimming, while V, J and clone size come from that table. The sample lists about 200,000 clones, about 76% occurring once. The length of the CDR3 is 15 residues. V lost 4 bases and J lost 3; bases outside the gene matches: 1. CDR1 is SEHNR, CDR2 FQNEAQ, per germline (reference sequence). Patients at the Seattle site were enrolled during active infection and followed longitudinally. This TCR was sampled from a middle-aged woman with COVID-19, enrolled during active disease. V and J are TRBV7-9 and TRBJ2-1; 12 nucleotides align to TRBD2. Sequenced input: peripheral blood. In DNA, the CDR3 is TGTGCCAGCAGCTCACTAGCGGGGGGCTACAATGAGCAGTTCTTC. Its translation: CASSSLAGGYNEQFF.